The 31 T cell receptor beta chains reported below all come from one sample, sequenced in a study of identical twins. TCRdb fed the 5' RACE reads into MiXCR, producing one record per CDR3 protein. Of approximately 220,000 distinct CDR3 sequences in the sample, under 10% were seen once. The sample was also linked to a second study, of yellow fever vaccine responses in identical twins.

Sequenced sample: memory (CD45RO+) T cells sorted from blood. All receptors derive from a woman aged 18-29 years in good health.

This clonotype was found a few times. The chain combines TRBV7-2 with TRBJ2-1; D is unresolved. The CDR3 is made up of 14 amino acids. Germline V CDR1 and CDR2: SGHTA, FQGNSA. Between the trimmed V and J ends, which lost 5 bases and 3 bases, there was a span of 11 bases. The CDR3 protein is CASSPGRVYNEQFF. The CDR3 region has the DNA TGTGCCAGCAGCCCGGGTAGAGTCTACAATGAGCAGTTCTTC. Based on the CDR3 plus reference TRBV7-2 and TRBJ2-1, the full variable domain is GAGVSQSPSNKVTEKGKDVELRCDPISGHTALYWYRQSLGQGLEFLIYFQGNSAPDKSGLPSDRFSAERTGGSVSTLTIQRTQQEDSAVYLCASSPGRVYNEQFFGPGTRLTVL.

This chain connects TRBV23-1 to TRBJ2-6, with D tentatively TRBD2 (5 bases). TRBV23-1 is classed as an ORF, of uncertain function. This CDR3 comprises 16 residues. V lost 0 bases and J lost 4, with 10 bases in between. The chain's CDR3 is CASSQSQRSGANVLTF. The CDR3 DNA is TGCGCCAGCAGTCAATCACAGCGGTCCGGGGCCAACGTCCTGACTTTC.

This clonotype was recorded a few times. The rearrangement links TRBV5-1 to TRBJ2-3; 12 bases are shared with TRBD2. The CDR3 runs to 16 residues. After removal of 2 bases from V and 4 bases from J, the junction contained 5 bases not matched to a gene. Germline values: CDR1 SGHRS, CDR2 YFSETQ. The CDR3 loop is CASSFELAGGADTQYF. The CDR3 DNA reads TGCGCCAGCAGCTTCGAACTAGCGGGAGGAGCAGATACGCAGTATTTT.

This clonotype has only a few counts. The chain joins TRBV5-1 to TRBJ2-3; D is uncertain. Germline V lookup: CDR1 SGHRS, CDR2 YFSETQ. The length of the CDR3 is 14 residues. The germline V and J ends were trimmed by 2 bases and 2 bases, with 9 bases remaining between them. CDR3 residues: CASSFAQTTDTQYF. DNA for the CDR3: TGCGCCAGCAGCTTCGCCCAGACCACAGATACGCAGTATTTT.

This clonotype appeared a few times. The genes are TRBV11-2 and TRBJ2-3, with D possibly being TRBD2 (6 bases). The CDR3 covers 16 residues. Germline CDR1 and CDR2: SGHAT and FQNNGV. Trimming stripped 1 base from V and 2 bases from J, with 13 bases between. CDR3 in DNA: TGTGCCAGCAGCTTAGGGGCTAGCGTATACACAGATACGCAGTATTTT. Translation: CASSLGASVYTDTQYF. Together with reference TRBV11-2 and TRBJ2-3, the CDR3 gives the full variable domain: EAGVAQSPRYKIIEKRQSVAFWCNPISGHATLYWYQQILGQGPKLLIQFQNNGVVDDSQLPKDRFSAERLKGVDSTLKIQPAKLEDSAVYLCASSLGASVYTDTQYFGPGTRLTVL.

This clonotype came up many times. This chain connects TRBV12-3 or TRBV12-4 to TRBJ1-3; the D is unclear. Deletions cut 3 bases from V and 7 bases from J, with 10 bases between. This CDR3 is 13 amino acids long. The CDR3 loop is CASSFGQWNTIYF. In DNA, the CDR3 is TGTGCCAGCAGTTTCGGGCAGTGGAACACCATATATTTT.

In its sample, this clonotype was seen a few times. The V and J genes are TRBV6-1 and TRBJ2-7; D may correspond to TRBD1 or TRBD2 (5 bases each). Per germline, CDR1 MNHNS and CDR2 SASEGT. The CDR3 length is 14 residues. The V end lost 7 bases, the J end lost 2 bases, and 15 bases lay between the germline ends. CDR3 loop: CASTSGGSTYEQYF. For the CDR3, the DNA is TGTGCCAGCACCTCTGGGGGTTCCACCTACGAGCAGTACTTC.

This rearrangement joins TRBV18 to TRBJ2-7; TRBD1 agrees at 8 bases. The CDR3 length is 13 residues. The V segment lost 0 bases and the J segment 5 bases; nucleotides outside the gene matches: 0. Germline CDR1 and CDR2: KGHSH and LQKENI. CDR3 coding DNA: TGTGCCAGCTCACCACCGGACAGGGACGAGCAGTACTTC. This codes for CASSPPDRDEQYF.

In this sample, this clonotype turned up once. V gene TRBV2 combines with J gene TRBJ2-1, with TRBD1 matching 8 bases. The CDR3 runs to 15 residues. Trimming removed 0 bases from V and 9 bases from J; junction bases left unmatched: 7. Germline-derived CDR1 and CDR2 are SNHLY and FYNNEI. The CDR3 is CASSEADRAGGEQFF. CDR3 nucleotides: TGTGCCAGCAGTGAAGCGGACAGGGCAGGGGGTGAGCAGTTCTTC.

The gene calls are TRBV2 and TRBJ2-1; 12 bases map to TRBD2. This CDR3 contains 14 residues. In germline, CDR1 is SNHLY, CDR2 FYNNEI. The J segment lost 7 bases and the V segment lost 7 bases, leaving 5 bases of the junction unmatched. Here the CDR3 reads CASKTSGSRNEQFF. DNA of the CDR3: TGTGCCAGCAAGACTAGCGGGAGTAGGAATGAGCAGTTCTTC. Looking up the rest from reference TRBV2 and TRBJ2-1 gives the full variable domain: EPEVTQTPSHQVTQMGQEVILRCVPISNHLYFYWYRQILGQKVEFLVSFYNNEISEKSEIFDDQFSVERPDGSNFTLKIRSTKLEDSAMYFCASKTSGSRNEQFFGPGTRLTVL.

This clonotype was found once. The J gene is TRBJ2-5, the V gene TRBV7-9; D remains ambiguous. The V end was cut by 0 bases, the J end by 5 bases, with 7 bases between. Per germline, CDR1 SEHNR and CDR2 FQNEAQ (reference sequence). The CDR3 is 13 amino acids. For the CDR3, the DNA is TGTGCCAGCAGCTTAGCGGTGTCGGAGACCCAGTACTTC. Translating gives CASSLAVSETQYF.

This clonotype showed up just a few times. The genes are TRBV5-1 and TRBJ2-5, with 8 nucleotides matching TRBD1. Germline-derived CDR1 and CDR2 are SGHRS and YFSETQ. This CDR3 spans 15 amino acids. After removal of 0 bases from V and 5 bases from J, the junction contained 6 bases not matched to a gene. CDR3 protein: CASSLGQGFTETQYF. The CDR3 DNA follows: TGCGCCAGCAGCTTGGGACAGGGGTTTACCGAGACCCAGTACTTC. The variable domain in full, completed from reference TRBV5-1 and TRBJ2-5, reads KAGVTQTPRYLIKTRGQQVTLSCSPISGHRSVSWYQQTPGQGLQFLFEYFSETQRNKGNFPGRFSGRQFSNSRSEMNVSTLELGDSALYLCASSLGQGFTETQYFGPGTRLLVL.

This chain uses TRBV7-8 with TRBJ2-3; no clear D. The CDR3 is 15 amino acids. Germline V gene sequence: CDR1 SGHVS, CDR2 FQNEAQ. V shed 3 bases and J shed 1 base, with 11 bases lying between them. As DNA, the CDR3 is TGTGCCAGCAGCTTGGGATCTAGGCGCACAGATACGCAGTATTTT. Amino acid sequence: CASSLGSRRTDTQYF.

This clonotype was counted a few times. The chain employs TRBV5-1 and TRBJ2-7; D might be TRBD2 (6 bases). This CDR3 has 15 amino acids. V lost 2 bases, J lost 2 bases, and 14 bases lay in between. The germline V gene has CDR1 SGHRS and CDR2 YFSETQ. CDR3 region: CASSFSGQPTYEQYF. In DNA form, the CDR3 reads TGCGCCAGCAGCTTTAGCGGCCAGCCTACCTACGAGCAGTACTTC.

A few counts support this clonotype. J is TRBJ2-4 and V is TRBV7-9; D not resolved. In germline, CDR1 is SEHNR, CDR2 FQNEAQ (reference sequence). The CDR3 is 12 amino acids. Trimming removed 5 bases from V and 3 bases from J, with 5 bases in between. The CDR3 sequence is CASSPNKNIQYF. CDR3 nucleotide sequence: TGTGCCAGCAGCCCAAACAAAAACATTCAGTACTTC.

At least ten counts were recorded for this clonotype. The V call is TRBV2, the J call TRBJ2-2; 10 bases are shared with TRBD2. This CDR3 region has 16 residues. After removal of 5 bases from V and 5 bases from J, the junction contained 8 bases not matched to a gene. CDR1 is SNHLY, CDR2 FYNNEI, per germline. CDR3 sequence reads: CASSRLAGVGTGELFF. The CDR3 DNA reads TGTGCCAGCAGTCGCCTAGCGGGAGTAGGTACCGGGGAGCTGTTTTTT. Variable domain in full (rest from reference TRBV2 and TRBJ2-2): EPEVTQTPSHQVTQMGQEVILRCVPISNHLYFYWYRQILGQKVEFLVSFYNNEISEKSEIFDDQFSVERPDGSNFTLKIRSTKLEDSAMYFCASSRLAGVGTGELFFGEGSRLTVL.

This clonotype was seen repeatedly, ten times or more. The chain uses TRBV7-2 and TRBJ2-5; D is ambiguous. The CDR3 is made up of 13 amino acids. The V and J ends lost 5 bases and 4 bases respectively, with 11 bases between them. Germline V gene data show CDR1 as SGHTA and CDR2 as FQGNSA. CDR3 residues: CASSPYSGETQYF. CDR3 DNA sequence: TGTGCCAGCAGCCCCTATTCGGGAGAGACCCAGTACTTC.

The gene calls are TRBV4-1 and TRBJ2-2, with 10 bases lining up with TRBD1. CDR1 MGHRA and CDR2 YSYEKL come from the germline V gene. CDR3 length equals 16 residues. Trimming removed 10 bases from V and 2 bases from J; junction bases left unmatched: 10. The CDR3 DNA reads as TGCGCCACCAATCAGGGACAGGGGACTAACACCGGGGAGCTGTTTTTT. Translating gives CATNQGQGTNTGELFF.

The chain uses TRBV6-5 and TRBJ2-2; TRBD2 matches 8 bases. The V gene end was trimmed by 3 bases and the J gene end by 4 bases; junction bases not matched to a gene: 13. The CDR3 covers 18 residues. Germline loops: CDR1 MNHEY, CDR2 SVGAGI. The CDR3 bases are TGTGCCAGCAGTTATGGGGGATATAGCGGGAAGACCACCGGGGAGCTGTTTTTT. It codes for CASSYGGYSGKTTGELFF.

The gene calls are TRBV3-1 and TRBJ2-4; 12 positions agree with TRBD1. The V gene's germline CDR1 is LGHDT and CDR2 YNNKEL (reference sequence). This CDR3 is built from 16 residues. The ends lost 2 bases at V and 7 bases at J; junction bases unmatched: 6. CDR3 DNA sequence: TGTGCCAGCAGCCAAAAAGGGACAGGGGGCTGGAACATTCAGTACTTC. It yields the protein CASSQKGTGGWNIQYF.

This clonotype was detected a few times. The genes are TRBV6-1 and TRBJ1-5; D not resolved. Germline V lookup: CDR1 MNHNS, CDR2 SASEGT. CDR3 length equals 13 residues. Trimming pared 2 bases from V and 6 bases from J, leaving 8 bases between. The CDR3 DNA follows: TGTGCCAGCAGTGAAAAGGTCGGTCAGCCCCAGCATTTT. This translates into CASSEKVGQPQHF.

This clonotype has a count of ten or more. V is TRBV3-1 and J is TRBJ2-2; 7 bases are a match to TRBD1. The CDR3 has 14 residues. CDR1 and CDR2 (germline): LGHDT, YNNKEL (reference sequence). V was pared by 11 bases and J by 4 bases, with 10 bases of the junction left unmatched. CDR3 sequence reads: CAARQGRVTGELFF. CDR3 nucleotide sequence: TGTGCCGCTCGACAGGGTAGGGTCACCGGGGAGCTGTTTTTT.

This clonotype appeared a few times. CDR3 protein: CASSLEAGGRNEQFF. CDR3 DNA: TGTGCCAGCAGCTTAGAAGCGGGGGGGCGGAATGAGCAGTTCTTC. The chain has TRBV11-2 and TRBJ2-1; TRBD2 matches 10 bases. CDR1 is SGHAT, CDR2 FQNNGV, per germline. V lost 0 bases, J lost 7 bases, and 3 bases stayed unmatched. The CDR3 consists of 15 residues.

This clonotype was counted only a few times. This rearrangement joins TRBV6-2 or TRBV6-3 to TRBJ1-1; D ambiguous. The germline gives CDR1 MNHEY, CDR2 SVGEGT. V gave up 0 bases and J gave up 4 bases, with 12 bases separating them. The CDR3 runs to 15 residues. CDR3 DNA: TGTGCCAGCAGTTACTCGACCATGGTTCCCACTGAAGCTTTCTTT. Its translation is CASSYSTMVPTEAFF.

The CDR3 DNA follows: TGTGCCAGCAGTTTAGACGGGACCGGCGCAGATACGCAGTATTTT. Translated, it gives CASSLDGTGADTQYF. This chain links TRBV28 with TRBJ2-3, with D possibly being TRBD1 or TRBD2 (5 bases each). The V and J ends lost 2 bases and 4 bases respectively, with 13 bases between them. Germline CDR1 is MDHEN and CDR2 is SYDVKM. The CDR3 extends over 15 amino acids.

This clonotype showed up many times. V usage is TRBV12-3 or TRBV12-4 and J usage is TRBJ2-2; 10 bases align to TRBD2. V lost 8 bases, J lost 7 bases, and 13 bases stayed unmatched. This CDR3 spans 16 amino acids. CDR3 loop: CASLLAGGNRVGELFF. CDR3 coding DNA: TGTGCCAGCCTTTTAGCGGGGGGAAACCGGGTCGGGGAGCTGTTTTTT.

This clonotype was counted ten times or more. This chain joins TRBV20-1 and TRBJ1-5, with TRBD1 matching 9 bases. After removal of 0 bases from V and 4 bases from J, the junction contained 7 bases not matched to a gene. The CDR3 runs to 16 residues. Per the germline V gene, CDR1 is DFQATT and CDR2 is SNEGSKA (reference sequence). The CDR3 here is CSARDFGTGWNQPQHF. The CDR3, as DNA: TGCAGTGCTAGAGATTTTGGGACAGGGTGGAATCAGCCCCAGCATTTT.

The chain couples TRBV6-1 to TRBJ2-3, with 7 bases that match TRBD2. Germline CDR1 and CDR2: MNHNS and SASEGT. This CDR3 is 14 amino acids long. The V and J ends lost 11 bases and 2 bases, in that order; junction bases with no gene match: 10. The CDR3 reads CASRGGWNTDTQYF. The CDR3 DNA is TGTGCCTCCCGGGGAGGGTGGAACACAGATACGCAGTATTTT.

V is TRBV20-1 and J is TRBJ1-1; D unresolved. Germline CDR1 DFQATT, CDR2 SNEGSKA (reference sequence). The CDR3 consists of 11 residues. V was clipped by 3 bases and J by 8 bases, with 10 bases between them. CDR3 amino acids: CSASPLREAFF. The CDR3 DNA follows: TGCAGTGCTAGCCCCCTGCGGGAAGCTTTCTTT.

This clonotype was seen a handful of times. The J gene is TRBJ1-6, the V gene TRBV25-1; D not resolved. Germline V gene sequence: CDR1 MGHDK, CDR2 SYGVNS. The CDR3 runs 14 residues. V was shortened by 3 bases and J by 7 bases, with 10 bases between the two germline ends. The CDR3 region has the DNA TGTGCCAGCAGTGATTTGTCAGACAATTCACCCCTCCACTTT. Amino acids: CASSDLSDNSPLHF.

This clonotype has a count of ten or more. The rearrangement joins TRBV29-1 to TRBJ1-5; weak D call: TRBD1 (6 bases). This CDR3 comprises 13 residues. Germline lookup yields CDR1 SQVTM and CDR2 ANQGSEA. V was clipped by 6 bases and J by 0 bases, with 9 bases between them. This chain's CDR3 is CSVADSSNQPQHF. DNA of the CDR3: TGCAGCGTAGCGGACAGTAGCAATCAGCCCCAGCATTTT.